This T cell receptor beta chain originates from a study of breast tumors, draining lymph nodes, adjacent tissues. Study findings and constraints: That most tumor T cells come from lymph nodes remained unproven. Tumor repertoires ranked between lymph nodes and nontumor tissue in diversity, with V and J gene preferences. Tumor and nontumor repertoires were significantly more similar in luminal-like than in basal-like breast cancer.

This CDR3 region has 18 residues. Unmatched junction bases numbered 14, after V lost 0 bases and J lost 7 bases. Germline loops: CDR1 DFQATT, CDR2 SNEGSKA (reference sequence). The lymph nodes were axillary draining lymph nodes from breast cancer patients. This clonotype appeared many times. Its cognate antigen is unknown. TCRdb reanalysed the multiplex PCR reads using MiXCR and keeps one entry per CDR3 protein. The repertoire has around 110,000 distinct CDR3 sequences, about 31% of them found once; the top ten carry 5.5% to 7%. The TCR sequence derives from a female donor with breast cancer. Some clones in this sample may be carry-over from other donors' samples. The material sequenced was axillary lymph node tissue. This chain connects TRBV20-1 to TRBJ2-1; 11 nucleotides line up with TRBD2. For the CDR3, the DNA is TGCAGTGCTAGAGATTTGTACCGGTTAGCGGGGGGGGGAAATGAGCAGTTCTTC. It is translated as CSARDLYRLAGGGNEQFF.